This T cell receptor (beta chain) was identified during a study of somatic reversion in DOCK8 deficiency (dated by TCRdb to about 2020). Describing the broader study: In the study, T cell receptor beta repertoires were compared across three groups: DOCK8-deficient patients, DOCK8-revertant patients and healthy volunteers. The ways in which somatic reversion of pathogenic DOCK8 variants alters lymphocyte differentiation and function in DOCK8 deficiency were investigated. The DOCK8-deficient patients included in the study had been described in earlier reports. Overall study outcomes, separate from this receptor: The methods did not specify, sample by sample, whether the source material for each sample was whole blood or PBMCs.

This clonotype is large (0.1 to 1%) in terms of sample share. Its cognate antigen has yet to be identified. Base qualities were left out, and no much larger clone turns up one base away. Library generation was performed with multiplex PCR. TRB libraries were generated by one-step amplicon PCR from about 100 ng genomic DNA using EuroClonality-NGS primers. Sequencing of the TRB amplicons was carried out on Illumina MiSeq instruments using 2 x 250 bp version 2 chemistry. As for the original processing: IMGT/HighV-QUEST was the tool used for both primary TRB sequence analysis and V(D)J annotation. Once nonfunctional clones had been removed and the data downsampled for comparisons between samples, VDJtools was used to evaluate repertoire diversity and composition. The public reads were quality trimmed at Q25 with fastp and then assembled into clones with MiXCR by TCRdb, keeping productive beta chains. Each record represents a unique CDR3 protein, reported with the most common genes and DNA among its rows. These V and J calls originate from TCRdb's pipeline instead of the authors' own analysis. In this sample the table shows approximately 400 distinct CDR3 sequences, approximately 20% of which occur a single time. Of the sample, around 41% falls within the top ten clones.

In the germline V gene, CDR1 corresponds to ENHRY and CDR2 to SYGVKD. CDR3 length: 15 amino acids, cysteine to phenylalanine. The kept DNA is CDR3 alone, 45 bases in frame from the first base. Trimming at the junction amounts to 11 bases on V and 0 bases on J, and the germline ends lie 17 bases apart. Genomic DNA for TCR repertoire analysis was extracted from either whole blood samples or PBMCs. The receptor comes from a human donor with DOCK8 deficiency. In this chain, TRBV10-3 is recombined with TRBJ1-3; TRBD1 could be the D gene, as 5 bases match. The sample consisted of peripheral blood. The CDR3 reads CAVHTGVGSGNTIYF. The bases read TGTGCCGTTCACACGGGGGTCGGCTCTGGAAACACCATATATTTT.